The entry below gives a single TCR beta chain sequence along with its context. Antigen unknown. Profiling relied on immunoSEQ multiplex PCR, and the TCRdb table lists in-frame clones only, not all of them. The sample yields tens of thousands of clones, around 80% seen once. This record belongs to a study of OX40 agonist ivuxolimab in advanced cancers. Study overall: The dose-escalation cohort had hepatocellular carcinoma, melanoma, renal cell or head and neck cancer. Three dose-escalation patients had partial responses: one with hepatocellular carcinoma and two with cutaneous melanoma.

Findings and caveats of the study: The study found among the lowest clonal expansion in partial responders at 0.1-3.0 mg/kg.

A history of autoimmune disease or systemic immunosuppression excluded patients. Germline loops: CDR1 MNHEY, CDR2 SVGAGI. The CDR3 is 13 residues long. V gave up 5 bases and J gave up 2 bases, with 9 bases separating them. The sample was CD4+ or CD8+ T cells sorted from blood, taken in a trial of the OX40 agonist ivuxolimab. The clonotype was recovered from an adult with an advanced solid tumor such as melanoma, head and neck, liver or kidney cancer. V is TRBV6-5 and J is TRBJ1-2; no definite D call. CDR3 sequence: CASSNTENYGYTF. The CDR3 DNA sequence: TGTGCCAGCAGTAACACCGAAAACTATGGCTACACCTTC.